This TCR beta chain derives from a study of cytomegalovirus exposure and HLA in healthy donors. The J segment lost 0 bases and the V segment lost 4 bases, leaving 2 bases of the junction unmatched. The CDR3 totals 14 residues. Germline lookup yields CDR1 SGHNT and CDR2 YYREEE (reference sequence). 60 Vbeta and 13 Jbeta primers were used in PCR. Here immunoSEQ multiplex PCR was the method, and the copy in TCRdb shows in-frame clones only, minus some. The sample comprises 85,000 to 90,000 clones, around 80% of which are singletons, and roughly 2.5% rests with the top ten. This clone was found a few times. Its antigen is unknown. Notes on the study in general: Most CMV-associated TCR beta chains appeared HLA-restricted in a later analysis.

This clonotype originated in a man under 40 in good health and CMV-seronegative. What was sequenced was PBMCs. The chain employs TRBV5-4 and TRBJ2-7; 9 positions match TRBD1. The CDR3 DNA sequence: TGTGCCAGCAGCAACAGGGGGCCCTCCTACGAGCAGTACTTC. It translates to CASSNRGPSYEQYF.